Included here is one TCR beta chain sequence, with context. The data were obtained in a study of blood T cell repertoires in COVID-19. The overall study: The origin of the acute and convalescent COVID-19 samples was the United States, Italy and Spain. T cells, B-cell-depleted T cells, or PBMCs supplied cDNA or gDNA.

Study processing details: It was from reference gene primer amplification that nucleated cell counts were estimated. Repertoires were generated with immunoSEQ multiplex PCR, while TCRdb's copy carries only in-frame clones and drops some. V and J calls and clone size are as listed in that table; D and trimming were resolved from the DNA. The sample carries around 50,000 clones, 82% recorded once. The CDR3 runs 15 residues. The germline V gene has CDR1 SGHNT and CDR2 YYREEE (reference sequence). Losses at the gene ends were 3 bases for V and 3 bases for J; bases not matched to a gene: 1. The V call is TRBV5-4, the J call TRBJ2-3, with 13 bases fitting TRBD2. Sequencing input: peripheral blood. The source is a woman of 80 years or more with acute or convalescent COVID-19. This CDR3 reads CASSSGLAGTDTQYF. The CDR3 region has the DNA TGTGCCAGCAGCTCGGGACTAGCGGGGACAGATACGCAGTATTTT.